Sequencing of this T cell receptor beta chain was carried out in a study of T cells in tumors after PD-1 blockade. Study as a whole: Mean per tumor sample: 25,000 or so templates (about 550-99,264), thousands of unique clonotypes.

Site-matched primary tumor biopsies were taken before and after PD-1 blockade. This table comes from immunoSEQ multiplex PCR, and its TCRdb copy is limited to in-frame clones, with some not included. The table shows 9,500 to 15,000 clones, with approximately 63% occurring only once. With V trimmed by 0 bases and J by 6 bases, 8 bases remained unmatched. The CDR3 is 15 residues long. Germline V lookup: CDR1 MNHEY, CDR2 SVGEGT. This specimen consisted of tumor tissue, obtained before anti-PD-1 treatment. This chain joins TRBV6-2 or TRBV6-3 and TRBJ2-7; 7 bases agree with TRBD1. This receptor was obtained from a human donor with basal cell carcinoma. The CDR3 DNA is TGTGCCAGCAGTTACTCGACAGGGACCAGCCTCGAGCAGTACTTC. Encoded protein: CASSYSTGTSLEQYF.